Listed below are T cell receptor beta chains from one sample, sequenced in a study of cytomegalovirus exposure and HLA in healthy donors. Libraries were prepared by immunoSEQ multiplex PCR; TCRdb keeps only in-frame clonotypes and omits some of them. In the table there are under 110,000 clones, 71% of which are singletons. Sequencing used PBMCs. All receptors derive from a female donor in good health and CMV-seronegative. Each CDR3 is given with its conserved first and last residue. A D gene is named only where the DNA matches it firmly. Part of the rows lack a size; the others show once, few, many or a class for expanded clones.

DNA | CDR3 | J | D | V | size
TGCGCCAGCAGCCAAGAACTAGCGGTGGTCTACGAGCAGTACTTC | CASSQELAVVYEQYF | TRBJ2-7 | TRBD2 | TRBV4-1 | NA
TGCAGCGTTGATTGGGGTCAGGGGGCGTACGAGCAGTACTTC | CSVDWGQGAYEQYF | TRBJ2-7 | TRBD1 | TRBV29-1 | NA
TGTGCCAGCAGGGCGGTCTCTGGGGCCAACGTCCTGACTTTC | CASRAVSGANVLTF | TRBJ2-6 | NA | TRBV2 | once
TGTGCCGTAGGGGAGGGACTCCACTCCTACGAGCAGTACTTC | CAVGEGLHSYEQYF | TRBJ2-7 | TRBD2 | TRBV15 | NA
TGTGCCAGCAGTTTCACGGGACAGGGGGCGCGTGGCTACACCTTC | CASSFTGQGARGYTF | TRBJ1-2 | TRBD1 | TRBV28 | NA
TGCGCCAGCAGTGTGGTGGGACTAGGTCTAGATACGCAGTATTTT | CASSVVGLGLDTQYF | TRBJ2-3 | TRBD2 | TRBV5-1 | NA
TGTGCCAGCAGCTTACAGGGTTTAGAAGTGGGCGAGCAGTACTTC | CASSLQGLEVGEQYF | TRBJ2-7 | NA | TRBV13 | NA
TGTGCCAGCAGTTATGGCGGAACGGCGGGTGAAAAACTGTTTTTT | CASSYGGTAGEKLFF | TRBJ1-4 | NA | TRBV6-5 | NA
TGTGCCAGCAGTTTATCGTCGCCTGCGGGGGAGCAGTACTTC | CASSLSSPAGEQYF | TRBJ2-7 | NA | TRBV27 | NA
TGTGCCAGCAGTTACTCGTCTCCTGCAACTAATGAAAAACTGTTTTTT | CASSYSSPATNEKLFF | TRBJ1-4 | NA | TRBV6-6 | many
TGCGCCAGCAGCCCGGGACAGGGGGCTTATGGCTACACCTTC | CASSPGQGAYGYTF | TRBJ1-2 | TRBD1 | TRBV4-3 | NA
TGTGCCAGCTCACTGGCCAGGGACAATCAGCCCCAGCATTTT | CASSLARDNQPQHF | TRBJ1-5 | NA | TRBV18 | once
TGTGCCTGGCTATACGGAGGGAGAACTGAAGCTTTCTTT | CAWLYGGRTEAFF | TRBJ1-1 | NA | TRBV30 | NA
TGTGCCAGCAGCTTAGTCTGGGGCGGTGAGACCCAGTACTTC | CASSLVWGGETQYF | TRBJ2-5 | NA | TRBV7-2 | NA
TGTGCCTGGAGCCTCGGGGGTTGGGAAGAGACCCAGTACTTC | CAWSLGGWEETQYF | TRBJ2-5 | NA | TRBV30 | NA
TGTGCCAGCAGCCAAGAAATAGGAGGGTTAGGAGAGACCCAGTACTTC | CASSQEIGGLGETQYF | TRBJ2-5 | NA | TRBV14 | few
TGTGCCAGCAGCTTAGAACACCCTAGCGCCAGGGTTAACATTCAGTACTTC | CASSLEHPSARVNIQYF | TRBJ2-4 | NA | TRBV11-2 | NA
TGTGCCAGCAGTGAGTCCGGACAGGGGGCGCTGGGCTACACCTTC | CASSESGQGALGYTF | TRBJ1-2 | TRBD1 | TRBV25-1 | NA
TGTGCCAGCAGTCCCAGCAGACAGGGACACAAACTGTTTTTT | CASSPSRQGHKLFF | TRBJ1-4 | TRBD1 | TRBV6-5 | NA
TGCGCCAGCAGCCAAGGGGCCAGACTAGCGGGATTGACTGGCACAGATACGCAGTATTTT | CASSQGARLAGLTGTDTQYF | TRBJ2-3 | TRBD2 | TRBV4-3 | few
TGTGCCAGCAGCTTAAACGGCGGGAGCTCCTACGAGCAGTACTTC | CASSLNGGSSYEQYF | TRBJ2-7 | TRBD2 | TRBV7-3 | NA
TGTGCCAGCAGTAAGACTAGCGGGAATTCCTACAATGAGCAGTTCTTC | CASSKTSGNSYNEQFF | TRBJ2-1 | TRBD2 | TRBV28 | NA
TGTGCCAGCAGCCAAGAACTAGGCTCCTACGAGCAGTACTTC | CASSQELGSYEQYF | TRBJ2-7 | NA | TRBV4-2 | NA
TGTGCCAGCAGTGAATGGCGTGGCAGGGGGCACTACGAGCAGTACTTC | CASSEWRGRGHYEQYF | TRBJ2-7 | TRBD1 | TRBV2 | NA
TGTGCCTGGACCCCGACAGGGAACTATGGCTACACCTTC | CAWTPTGNYGYTF | TRBJ1-2 | TRBD1 | TRBV30 | NA
TGTGCCAGCAGTGGGGGAATCAGCGGGAGGGCCTACAATGAGCAGTTCTTC | CASSGGISGRAYNEQFF | TRBJ2-1 | TRBD2 | TRBV25-1 | NA
TGCGCCAGCAGCTTGACCGGGACAGGTGATCAAGAGACCCAGTACTTC | CASSLTGTGDQETQYF | TRBJ2-5 | TRBD1 | TRBV5-1 | NA
TGTGCCAGCAGCGTAAAGGGGGGGACTAGCGGGAGTGAGACCCAGTACTTC | CASSVKGGTSGSETQYF | TRBJ2-5 | TRBD2 | TRBV9 | NA
TGTGCCAGCAGCTTAGGCCGACTAGCGGGGGACAATGAGCAGTTCTTC | CASSLGRLAGDNEQFF | TRBJ2-1 | TRBD2 | TRBV7-2 | NA
TGTGCCAGCAGTTTATTGGGCGGCTACACCTTC | CASSLLGGYTF | TRBJ1-2 | NA | TRBV28 | few
TGTGCCAGCTCTAGTCCCTGGTACAATGAGCAGTTCTTC | CASSSPWYNEQFF | TRBJ2-1 | NA | TRBV6-5 | NA
TGTGCCTGGAGCGGCGGTTATAGCAATCAGCCCCAGCATTTT | CAWSGGYSNQPQHF | TRBJ1-5 | NA | TRBV30 | once
TGCGCCAGCACGGAGGGAGGAGGCCAAGAGACCCAGTACTTC | CASTEGGGQETQYF | TRBJ2-5 | NA | TRBV5-1 | NA
TGTGCCAGCAGCGGCACTTCGGACAGACCCGAGGGGTACTATGGCTACACCTTC | CASSGTSDRPEGYYGYTF | TRBJ1-2 | NA | TRBV7-2 | NA
TGTGCCAGCTCAGGGACTAGAGACACCGGGGAGCTGTTTTTT | CASSGTRDTGELFF | TRBJ2-2 | TRBD2 | TRBV18 | NA
TGTGCCTGGAGTGTTGTACTAGCGGGAATGGAGACCCAGTACTTC | CAWSVVLAGMETQYF | TRBJ2-5 | TRBD2 | TRBV30 | once
TGTGCCAGCTCACTTCGGACTAGCGGGCGGTTCTTC | CASSLRTSGRFF | TRBJ2-1 | TRBD2 | TRBV18 | NA
TGCGCCAGCAGTAAGGGACAAGATCCGAACACCGGGGAGCTGTTTTTT | CASSKGQDPNTGELFF | TRBJ2-2 | NA | TRBV5-1 | NA
TGTGCCAGCAGTTTATTGGGGGGCAATGAGCAGTTCTTC | CASSLLGGNEQFF | TRBJ2-1 | NA | TRBV27 | NA
TGTGCCAGCAGCTTAGTTCGTGGGGCAGGGCAAAACTATGGCTACACCTTC | CASSLVRGAGQNYGYTF | TRBJ1-2 | NA | TRBV7-2 | NA
TGTGCCAGCAGCTTGGGGGACAGGGAAGCTTTCTTT | CASSLGDREAFF | TRBJ1-1 | TRBD1 | TRBV5-5 | many
TGTGCCAGCAGCTTTCCGGGAAGCATTGGCAATCAGCCCCAGCATTTT | CASSFPGSIGNQPQHF | TRBJ1-5 | NA | TRBV7-3 | NA
TGTGCCAGCAGCTTAAGGGCGGGAGGGCCAAATGAGCAGTTCTTC | CASSLRAGGPNEQFF | TRBJ2-1 | TRBD2 | TRBV7-2 | few
TGCGCCAGCAGTCCCACTTTAGCCGGTTTAGCCGAGACCCAGTACTTC | CASSPTLAGLAETQYF | TRBJ2-5 | NA | TRBV10-2 | NA
TGTGCCAGCAGCTTGAACAGCTACGAGCAGTACTTC | CASSLNSYEQYF | TRBJ2-7 | NA | TRBV5-6 | NA
TGTGCTAGTGGTTTGAAACAGGTGGGGTCCGACCCTCAGCCCCAGCATTTT | CASGLKQVGSDPQPQHF | TRBJ1-5 | NA | TRBV12-5 | once
TGTGCCAGCAGCGTAGGACCGGGGTTAGATGAGCAGTTCTTC | CASSVGPGLDEQFF | TRBJ2-1 | NA | TRBV9 | once
TGTGCCAGCTCACCAGAACAGGGTTGGACTGAAGCTTTCTTT | CASSPEQGWTEAFF | TRBJ1-1 | NA | TRBV18 | NA
TGTGCCAGCTCCCTCGAGGCCAAAAACATTCAGTACTTC | CASSLEAKNIQYF | TRBJ2-4 | NA | TRBV18 | NA
TGTGCCAGCAGCCCTCTAACGGGGGCCTACGAGCAGTACTTC | CASSPLTGAYEQYF | TRBJ2-7 | NA | TRBV7-6 | NA
TGCGCCAGCAGCCAATTGACAGGTCCTAACTATGGCTACACCTTC | CASSQLTGPNYGYTF | TRBJ1-2 | NA | TRBV4-1 | NA
TGCGCCAGCAGCTTTGCGGGAGACACCGGGGAGCTGTTTTTT | CASSFAGDTGELFF | TRBJ2-2 | TRBD2 | TRBV5-1 | NA
TGTGCCTGGAGGCAAAACCCCTGGGGTAGCGGGAGTTCCGGGGAGCTGTTTTTT | CAWRQNPWGSGSSGELFF | TRBJ2-2 | TRBD2 | TRBV30 | NA
TGTGCCAGCAGCACCACTAGGGCTAGCGGGAACAATGAGCAGTTCTTC | CASSTTRASGNNEQFF | TRBJ2-1 | TRBD2 | TRBV7-2 | NA
TGTGCCAGCAGCAGAACGTTTGGGACTAGCGGTATGTTGGGCGAGCAGTACTTC | CASSRTFGTSGMLGEQYF | TRBJ2-7 | NA | TRBV21-1 | NA
TGTGCCAGCAGCCCTACTAGCGGGAGGGCCTACGAGCAGTACTTC | CASSPTSGRAYEQYF | TRBJ2-7 | TRBD2 | TRBV5-4 | NA
TGTGCCTGGAAGAGTACCGATAATTCACCCCTCCACTTT | CAWKSTDNSPLHF | TRBJ1-6 | NA | TRBV30 | NA
TGTGCCAGCAGCCCGACACCCTCGAGTGAAAAACTGTTTTTT | CASSPTPSSEKLFF | TRBJ1-4 | NA | TRBV7-2 | NA